The rows below give T cell receptor beta chains drawn from one sample of a study of ipilimumab plus nivolumab after autologous stem cell transplantation. Assay: immunoSEQ multiplex PCR; the TCRdb copy retains only in-frame clones and omits some. Of about 84,000 clones listed, under 85% were seen once; the top ten hold roughly 2.2%. The material sequenced was PBMCs, taken in a trial of ipilimumab plus nivolumab as post-transplant consolidation. The source of these receptors is a male donor with diffuse large B-cell lymphoma. The CDR3 runs from the conserved cysteine through the conserved F or W. D genes are given only for firm matches. Clone size is given for some rows only: seen once, a few or many times, or a class if the clone is expanded.

clone size	V gene	D gene	J gene	CDR3 DNA	CDR3 protein
NA	TRBV7-9	NA	TRBJ1-1	TGTGCCAGCAGCTTAGGGAGCGCGATGAACACTGAAGCTTTCTTT	CASSLGSAMNTEAFF
NA	TRBV4-3	TRBD1	TRBJ2-7	TGCGCCAGCAGCCAAGGGACAGGAACCTACGAGCAGTACTTC	CASSQGTGTYEQYF
NA	TRBV18	NA	TRBJ2-7	TGTGCCAGCTCACCACCTATTCGGACTGCGGCCTCCTACGAGCAGTACTTC	CASSPPIRTAASYEQYF
once	TRBV6-1	NA	TRBJ1-2	TGTGCCAGCAGGTGGGTGGGCTTCGATGGCTACACCTTC	CASRWVGFDGYTF
NA	TRBV2	TRBD2	TRBJ2-4	TGTGCCAGCAACCGAATTATAAGCGGGGGAAACATTCAGTACTTC	CASNRIISGGNIQYF
NA	TRBV6-6	NA	TRBJ1-4	TGTGCCAGCAGTTACCTAGACAGGACTAATGAAAAACTGTTTTTT	CASSYLDRTNEKLFF
NA	TRBV29-1	NA	TRBJ1-1	TGCAGCGTTGAAGGTGGGGGGCCCACTGAAGCTTTCTTT	CSVEGGGPTEAFF
NA	TRBV5-1	NA	TRBJ2-3	TGCGCCAGCAGCTTGAACTCTTATAGCACAGATACGCAGTATTTT	CASSLNSYSTDTQYF
NA	TRBV5-1	NA	TRBJ1-5	TGCGCCAGCAGCTTGGCGGGGGGGCAACAGCCCCAGCATTTT	CASSLAGGQQPQHF
NA	TRBV7-2	NA	TRBJ1-1	TGTGCCAGCACCATGGCAGGGTCCTTATCGTCTGAAGCTTTCTTT	CASTMAGSLSSEAFF
few	TRBV7-2	NA	TRBJ1-4	TGTGCCAGCAGCTTAGGAGTAATGGCCCCGGCCTTTTTT	CASSLGVMAPAFF
once	TRBV5-6	TRBD1	TRBJ2-7	TGTGCCAGCAGCCTACTTAGGACAGGGGGGGAGCAGTACTTC	CASSLLRTGGEQYF
few	TRBV7-2	TRBD1	TRBJ1-1	TGTGCCAGCCTTCCGGGACAGGCGAACACTGAAGCTTTCTTT	CASLPGQANTEAFF
NA	TRBV6-6	NA	TRBJ1-1	TGTGCCAGCAGTTACGGCAGGGGAGTCACTGAAGCTTTCTTT	CASSYGRGVTEAFF
NA	TRBV6-1	NA	TRBJ1-2	TGTGCCAGCAGCGGACGGGCGGCGGCTAACTATGGCTACACCTTC	CASSGRAAANYGYTF
NA	TRBV13	NA	TRBJ1-2	TGTGCCAGCAGCCGGCGGGGGGGTCCCAACTATGGCTACACCTTC	CASSRRGGPNYGYTF
NA	TRBV7-8	NA	TRBJ1-1	TGTGCCAGCAGCTTAGTTGTCAGGGGTACTGAAGCTTTCTTT	CASSLVVRGTEAFF
NA	TRBV7-9	NA	TRBJ1-1	TGTGCCAGCAGCTTAGAGTTGGGAAACACTGAAGCTTTCTTT	CASSLELGNTEAFF
NA	TRBV18	TRBD1	TRBJ2-3	TGTGCCAGCTCACGCAGGACAGGGACTGCCGATACGCAGTATTTT	CASSRRTGTADTQYF
NA	TRBV30	NA	TRBJ2-7	TGTGCCTGGAGTTACGGGATCACCCCTCGAGAGCAGTACTTC	CAWSYGITPREQYF
once	TRBV5-1	TRBD1	TRBJ1-2	TGCGCCAGCAGCCTTAATCCGGGACAGGGTGCCTATGGCTACACCTTC	CASSLNPGQGAYGYTF
NA	TRBV25-1	TRBD1	TRBJ2-3	TGTGCCAGCAGTCTCAGACAGGGTTCAGATACGCAGTATTTT	CASSLRQGSDTQYF
NA	TRBV19	NA	TRBJ1-2	TGTGCCAGTAGTATTCTTTTGCAGGAGGATAACTATGGCTACACCTTC	CASSILLQEDNYGYTF
NA	TRBV9	NA	TRBJ2-2	TGTGCCAGCAGCGTGATGGGGGGCGGGGAGCTGTTTTTT	CASSVMGGGELFF
NA	TRBV6-1	NA	TRBJ1-4	TGTGCCACACAGTCCCTAACTAATGAAAAACTGTTTTTT	CATQSLTNEKLFF
NA	TRBV5-1	NA	TRBJ2-3	TGCGCCAGCAGCCCCTCCTCCGATACGCAGTATTTT	CASSPSSDTQYF
NA	TRBV29-1	TRBD1	TRBJ1-4	TGCAGCGTTGGAGGGACAGGATGGGAAAAACTGTTTTTT	CSVGGTGWEKLFF
NA	TRBV27	TRBD1	TRBJ2-3	TGTGCCAGCAGGGGGACAGGCACAGATACGCAGTATTTT	CASRGTGTDTQYF
once	TRBV7-9	NA	TRBJ2-1	TGTGCCAGCAGCATCCCGAGCTCCTACAATGAGCAGTTCTTC	CASSIPSSYNEQFF
NA	TRBV4-2	TRBD1	TRBJ2-7	TGTGCCAGCAGCTTAGAATCGGGACAGAGCCCCTACGAGCAGTACTTC	CASSLESGQSPYEQYF
once	TRBV2	NA	TRBJ1-5	TGTGCCAGCAACAGGGAACGGCGCGATCAGCCCCAGCATTTT	CASNRERRDQPQHF
NA	TRBV5-5	NA	TRBJ2-1	TGTGCCAGCAGCTTGCGCGAGAGCTCCTACAATGAGCAGTTCTTC	CASSLRESSYNEQFF
NA	TRBV15	NA	TRBJ2-2	TGTGCCACCAGCAGAGGACAGGCCAACGGGGAGCTGTTTTTT	CATSRGQANGELFF
once	TRBV2	NA	TRBJ1-3	TGTGCCAGCAGTCAGGGTTCGGCTGGAAACACCATATATTTT	CASSQGSAGNTIYF
NA	TRBV28	NA	TRBJ1-3	TGTGCCAGCATGGGGGAGGGGGGAGGAAACACCATATATTTT	CASMGEGGGNTIYF
NA	TRBV5-6	NA	TRBJ1-5	TGTGCCAGCAGCTCCCATATGAGGCTGGTTCAGCCCCAGCATTTT	CASSSHMRLVQPQHF
NA	TRBV2	NA	TRBJ1-2	TGTGCCAGCAGTGAACTGGGGATAAGGCCTTATGGCTACACCTTC	CASSELGIRPYGYTF
NA	TRBV7-8	TRBD1	TRBJ2-7	TGTGCCAGCAGCGGAGACAGGGTTCTCAACGAGCAGTACTTC	CASSGDRVLNEQYF
NA	TRBV6-5	NA	TRBJ2-7	TGTGCCAGCAGTTACTCTGCCGAGCAGTACTTC	CASSYSAEQYF
NA	TRBV7-6	TRBD1	TRBJ2-7	TGTGCCAGCAGCCTAACCTCCGCGACAGGGCCCTACGAGCAGTACTTC	CASSLTSATGPYEQYF
once	TRBV9	TRBD1	TRBJ1-2	TGTGCCAGCAGCCGACAGGGGGGGAACTATGGCTACACCTTC	CASSRQGGNYGYTF
NA	TRBV5-4	TRBD2	TRBJ2-5	TGTGCCACCTCGGGACCCGGACTAGCGGGGGGGCCGGAGACCCAGTACTTC	CATSGPGLAGGPETQYF